This T cell receptor beta chain stems from a study of regulatory T cells in long-lasting Graves disease. This clonotype was observed at least ten times. Trimming took 7 bases from V and 2 from J; bases not matched to a gene: 6. Germline loops: CDR1 SGHRS, CDR2 YFSETQ. CDR3 length equals 14 residues. The time point was: newly diagnosed GD, antithyroid drugs for less than 3 months. TCR sequences were obtained from RNA taken from PBMCs. Arm-PCR of CDR3 regions and iRepertoire HTBI primers were the basis on which TCR beta libraries were built. MiXCR, applied by TCRdb to the multiplex PCR reads, yields one record per CDR3 protein. The sample holds 450,000 to 700,000 distinct CDR3 sequences; about 13% are singletons and the top ten take over 7.5%. These records were also assigned to another study, of T cells in Graves' hyperthyroidism and ophthalmopathy.

This clonotype was obtained from a man under 40 with Graves disease. The chain is built from TRBV5-1 and TRBJ2-3, with 8 bases aligning to TRBD2. The material sequenced was peripheral blood mononuclear cells (PBMCs), taken at new diagnosis, from a patient treated with antithyroid drugs. CDR3 protein: CASGGGRVTDTQYF. CDR3 bases: TGCGCCAGCGGCGGGGGGCGAGTCACAGATACGCAGTATTTT. Full variable domain (remainder filled in from reference TRBV5-1 and TRBJ2-3): KAGVTQTPRYLIKTRGQQVTLSCSPISGHRSVSWYQQTPGQGLQFLFEYFSETQRNKGNFPGRFSGRQFSNSRSEMNVSTLELGDSALYLCASGGGRVTDTQYFGPGTRLTVL.